This TCR beta chain was captured by sequencing in a study of shared clonotypes between healthy human individuals. Study information: For every donor, three CD4 naive, three CD4 memory, two CD8 naive and one CD8 memory plates were used.

V lost 7 bases, J lost 0 bases, and 11 bases stayed unmatched. Germline V gene data show CDR1 as SNHLY and CDR2 as FYNNEI. The CDR3 has 17 residues. This clone was seen once. The assay was immunoSEQ multiplex PCR, and TCRdb's table has in-frame clones only and misses some. This repertoire shows 2 million to 2.5 million clones, around 90% found once; its top ten account for around 0.4%. This sequence joins TRBV2 and TRBJ1-2; TRBD1 agrees at 10 bases. This TCR came from a man in his late teens or twenties in good health. Some clones in this sample may be carry-over from other donors' samples. What was sequenced was naive CD4+ T cells from PBMCs. Subset noted: CD45RA+ positively selected. CDR3: CASTGRTGGVSNYGYTF. The CDR3 DNA follows: TGTGCCAGCACCGGCAGGACAGGGGGGGTTTCTAACTATGGCTACACCTTC.